These 2 T cell receptor beta chains were sequenced from one sample in a study of PD-L1 blockade in urothelial cancer. The method was immunoSEQ multiplex PCR; TCRdb's version includes in-frame clones alone and lacks a portion of them. The table shows roughly 130,000 clones, with approximately 84% occurring only once. The time point denotes: pretreatment peripheral blood. The sample here was PBMCs, taken around atezolizumab (anti-PD-L1) treatment. These receptor sequences come from a man aged 45-65 years with urothelial cancer.

J is TRBJ2-7 and V is TRBV28; weak D call: TRBD2 (5 bases). Germline-derived CDR1 and CDR2 are MDHEN and SYDVKM. The ends were cut back, 6 bases at V and 5 bases at J, with 17 bases in the middle. This CDR3 contains 14 residues. The CDR3 spells CASRPLLGFNEQYF. The CDR3, as DNA: TGTGCCAGCAGGCCCTTACTAGGGTTTAACGAGCAGTACTTC.

This chain links TRBV28 with TRBJ2-5, with a tentative D call TRBD1 (6 bases). Germline lookup yields CDR1 MDHEN and CDR2 SYDVKM. The CDR3 length is 13 residues. Trimming cost V 5 bases and J 3 bases, with 10 bases left between them. The CDR3 region is CASSPGVKETQYF. DNA of the CDR3: TGTGCCAGCAGTCCAGGGGTGAAAGAGACCCAGTACTTC. Variable domain in full (rest from reference TRBV28 and TRBJ2-5): DVKVTQSSRYLVKRTGEKVFLECVQDMDHENMFWYRQDPGLGLRLIYFSYDVKMKEKGDIPEGYSVSREKKERFSLILESASTNQTSMYLCASSPGVKETQYFGPGTRLLVL.